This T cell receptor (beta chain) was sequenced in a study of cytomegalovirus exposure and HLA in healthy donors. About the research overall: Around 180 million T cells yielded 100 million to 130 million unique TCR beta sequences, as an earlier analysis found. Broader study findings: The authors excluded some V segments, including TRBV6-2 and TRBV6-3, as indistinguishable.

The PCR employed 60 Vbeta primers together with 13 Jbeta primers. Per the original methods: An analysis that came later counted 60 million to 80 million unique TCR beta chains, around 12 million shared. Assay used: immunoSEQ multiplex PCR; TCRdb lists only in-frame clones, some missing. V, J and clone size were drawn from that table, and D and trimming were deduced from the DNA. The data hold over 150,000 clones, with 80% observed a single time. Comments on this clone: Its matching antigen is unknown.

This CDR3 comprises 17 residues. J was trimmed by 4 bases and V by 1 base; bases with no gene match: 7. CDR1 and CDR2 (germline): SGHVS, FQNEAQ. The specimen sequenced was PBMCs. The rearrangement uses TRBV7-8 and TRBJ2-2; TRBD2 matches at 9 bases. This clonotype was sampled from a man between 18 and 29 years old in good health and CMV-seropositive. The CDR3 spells CASSLEAGGQGTGELFF. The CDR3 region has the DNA TGTGCCAGCAGCTTAGAGGCGGGGGGGCAAGGCACCGGGGAGCTGTTTTTT.